A selection of T cell receptor beta chains follows, all from one sample in a study of blood T cell repertoires in COVID-19. Here immunoSEQ multiplex PCR was the method, and the copy in TCRdb shows in-frame clones only, minus some. This table has roughly 200,000 clones, 70% to 90% appearing once. Source material: peripheral blood. The receptors originated from a man in his fifties or sixties with acute or convalescent COVID-19. Both conserved end residues are part of each CDR3. A D gene is named only where the DNA matches it firmly. The size field is filled for only some rows; it gives once, few, many or a size class.

clone_size j_call d_call v_call cdr3_nt cdr3_aa
. TRBJ2-7 TRBD2 TRBV3-1/TRBV3-2 TGTGCCAGCAGCCAAGGTCGGGGGGTCGAGCAGTACTTC CASSQGRGVEQYF
. TRBJ1-1 . TRBV28 TGTGCCAGCAGTTTATTTCCGGACACTAACACTGAAGCTTTCTTT CASSLFPDTNTEAFF
few TRBJ1-5 TRBD1 TRBV15 TGTGCCACCGGGGACAGGGGGTTTCAGCCCCAGCATTTT CATGDRGFQPQHF
. TRBJ1-5 . TRBV3-1/TRBV3-2 TGTGCCAGCAGCCAAGGGGGGGGTGGTCAGCCCCAGCATTTT CASSQGGGGQPQHF
. TRBJ1-1 . TRBV12-3/TRBV12-4 TGTGCCAGCAGTTTAACGTCGGACACTGAAGCTTTCTTT CASSLTSDTEAFF
. TRBJ1-1 . TRBV6-6 TGTGCCAGCAAAGTAGGGGACACTGAAGCTTTCTTT CASKVGDTEAFF
. TRBJ1-4 . TRBV28 TGTGCCAGCAGTTTAGATAGGGAGGGAAAACTGTTTTTT CASSLDREGKLFF
. TRBJ2-5 TRBD1 TRBV14 TGTGCCAGCAGCCCGGGACAGACCTACCAAGAGACCCAGTACTTC CASSPGQTYQETQYF
. TRBJ2-3 . TRBV9 TGTGCCAGCAGCCCGCGGGACAGACTAGCGGATACGCAGTATTTT CASSPRDRLADTQYF
. TRBJ2-5 . TRBV9 TGTGCCAGCAGCGTAGACAGTAAACAGACCCAGTACTTC CASSVDSKQTQYF
. TRBJ1-6 . TRBV7-2 TGTGCCAGCAGCACCGACACGAGCTCCTATAATTCACCCCTCCACTTT CASSTDTSSYNSPLHF
. TRBJ1-3 . TRBV5-6 TGTGCCAGCAGCTCCGGGTCCAACCATGGAAACACCATATATTTT CASSSGSNHGNTIYF
. TRBJ2-2 . TRBV7-9 TGTGCCAGCAGCTTAGCGTCACCAGCGAACACCGGGGAGCTGTTTTTT CASSLASPANTGELFF
. TRBJ2-1 TRBD1 TRBV27 TGTGCCAGCAGTTCGGACAGGGGGCCATACAATGAGCAGTTCTTC CASSSDRGPYNEQFF
. TRBJ1-1 . TRBV7-3 TGTGCCAGCAGCTTTCTGGGGGCCCCCAACACTGAAGCTTTCTTT CASSFLGAPNTEAFF
. TRBJ2-1 . TRBV28 TGTGCCAGCAGTTCAATTCCGGCTCTTGGGAGCAATGAGCAGTTCTTC CASSSIPALGSNEQFF
. TRBJ2-3 TRBD2 TRBV28 TGTGCCAGCAGCCCTACTAGCGGGAGGGCCACAGATACGCAGTATTTT CASSPTSGRATDTQYF
. TRBJ2-7 TRBD1 TRBV9 TGTGCCAGCAGCCCATTGACAGGGGGCAGTGATCCAGACTGCTTC CASSPLTGGSDPDCF
. TRBJ1-2 . TRBV11-1 TGTGCCAGCAGCTTGGCGGAGGGAGCTAACTATGGCTACACCTTC CASSLAEGANYGYTF
. TRBJ2-1 TRBD2 TRBV28 TGTGCCAGCAGTAAGTCCGGTAAGGATAGCGGGAGATTTAATGAGCAGTTCTTC CASSKSGKDSGRFNEQFF
. TRBJ2-7 . TRBV7-9 TGTGCCAGCAGCTTTGACTTGAACTACGAGCAGTACTTC CASSFDLNYEQYF
. TRBJ2-1 TRBD2 TRBV7-3 TGTGCCAGCAGCTCTACTAGCGGAGCTATCAATGAGCAGTTCTTC CASSSTSGAINEQFF
. TRBJ2-7 TRBD1 TRBV19 TGTGCCAGTAGTATAGTAAGGACAGGGATCTACGAGCAGTACTTC CASSIVRTGIYEQYF
. TRBJ1-4 . TRBV5-1 TGCGCCAGCAGCTTTGGAGGAACTAATGAAAAACTGTTTTTT CASSFGGTNEKLFF
once TRBJ2-2 TRBD2 TRBV19 TGTGCCAGTAGTGTACTAGCGGGAGACACCGGGGAGCTGTTTTTT CASSVLAGDTGELFF
. TRBJ2-5 . TRBV11-2 TGTGCCAGCACCCCGAGGGCCTGGGGACAAGAGACCCAGTACTTC CASTPRAWGQETQYF
. TRBJ2-2 TRBD2 TRBV7-9 TGTGCCAGCAGCCGGGAACAGGGACTAGCGGCTAATAGGGAGCTGTTTTTT CASSREQGLAANRELFF
. TRBJ2-4 . TRBV7-2 TGTGCCAGCAGCTTATCCTCCCCGGCGGGAACAGTAGCCAAAAACATTCAGTACTTC CASSLSSPAGTVAKNIQYF
. TRBJ2-7 TRBD1 TRBV7-8 TGTGCCAGCAGCCCAAGGACAGGGGCAGGCTACGAGCAGTACTTC CASSPRTGAGYEQYF
. TRBJ1-2 TRBD1 TRBV27 TGTGCCAGCAGTTTAGGGGGACAGGGGGCGGGCTACACCTTC CASSLGGQGAGYTF
. TRBJ2-2 . TRBV2 TGTGCCAGCACGACAGGGAACACCGGGGAGCTGTTTTTT CASTTGNTGELFF
. TRBJ2-3 . TRBV9 TGTGCCAGCAGCGGCTTAGCGGACCCTAGCACAGATACGCAGTATTTT CASSGLADPSTDTQYF
. TRBJ2-1 . TRBV24-1 TGTGCCACCAGTGACCCTTCTAGGAGAGGTGAGCAGTTCTTC CATSDPSRRGEQFF
. TRBJ1-2 . TRBV7-6 TGTGCCAGCAGCTTAGGGGACACGTCTAACTATGGCTACACCTTC CASSLGDTSNYGYTF
few TRBJ1-6 TRBD1 TRBV7-2 TGTGCCAGCGGACAGGAGGTCAATTCACCCCTCCACTTT CASGQEVNSPLHF
. TRBJ2-7 TRBD2 TRBV6-2/TRBV6-3 TGTGCCAGCAGTCCGACTGGGACTAGGGCTTCCTACGAGCAGTACTTC CASSPTGTRASYEQYF
few TRBJ1-1 . TRBV28 TGTGCCAGCAGTTTAGAACGCGGCGAGATGAACACTGAAGCTTTCTTT CASSLERGEMNTEAFF
. TRBJ2-5 TRBD2 TRBV9 TGTGCCAGCAGCGTAGCGGGACCCGGGACTAGCGGGAGGGCGGGAGAGACCCAGTACTTC CASSVAGPGTSGRAGETQYF
. TRBJ2-5 TRBD1 TRBV3-1/TRBV3-2 TGTGCCAGCAGCCCCGGGACAGTACAAGAGACCCAGTACTTC CASSPGTVQETQYF
. TRBJ2-2 . TRBV7-4 TGTGCCAGCAGCTATGCGGTGGGGGAGCTGTTTTTT CASSYAVGELFF
. TRBJ2-3 . TRBV28 TGTGCCAGCAGCCCTGACAGGAAGCCCCACACAGATACGCAGTATTTT CASSPDRKPHTDTQYF
. TRBJ1-1 . TRBV5-4 TGTGCCAGCAGCTCAGCAGTACAGGGCAACACTGAAGCTTTCTTT CASSSAVQGNTEAFF